The rows below give T cell receptor beta chains drawn from one sample of a study of vaccination effects on CD4 cells after COVID-19. TCRdb keeps only in-frame clones here, not all; method: immunoSEQ multiplex PCR. In the table there are some 69,000 clones, around 69% of which are singletons. Their target antigens are unknown. The sequences come from CD4+ T cells from PBMCs cultured without peptide, collected after COVID-19 vaccination. These receptors originate from a human donor who received a COVID-19 vaccine. CDR3s include the opening cysteine and the closing phenylalanine or tryptophan. D genes are given only for firm matches. Expanded clones get a size class; other rows say once, few or many, or leave the size out.

- TRBJ2-1 - TRBV24-1 TGTGCCACCAGTGCCCTATATGAGCAGTTCTTC CATSALYEQFF
- TRBJ1-2 TRBD1 TRBV5-1 TGCGCCAGCAGCTTGGTGGACAGGGGGCATGGCTACACCTTC CASSLVDRGHGYTF
- TRBJ2-5 - TRBV6-5 TGTGCCGGGGGGTTCGGGGAGACCCAGTACTTC CAGGFGETQYF
- TRBJ1-3 - TRBV5-5 TGTGCCAGCAGCATGGAGCACCGCTCTGGAAACACCATATATTTT CASSMEHRSGNTIYF
- TRBJ1-5 - TRBV30 TGTGCCTGGAGTGTCTCAGTTTTTGACCAGCCCCAGCATTTT CAWSVSVFDQPQHF
- TRBJ1-4 TRBD1 TRBV6-5 TGTGCCAGCAGCTCGGGACAGGATAATGAAAAACTGTTTTTT CASSSGQDNEKLFF
- TRBJ1-2 - TRBV6-5 TGTGCCGGAGGGGCAGGAGAAGGCTATGGCTACACCTTC CAGGAGEGYGYTF
- TRBJ2-6 TRBD1 TRBV15 TGTGCCACCAGCAGTCGGGACAGGGGGTTAGCTGGGGCCAACGTCCTGACTTTC CATSSRDRGLAGANVLTF
- TRBJ1-1 - TRBV12-5 TGTGCTAGTGGTTTGGTCCGCGATGGGCAGCCCTTTATGAACACTGAAGCTTTCTTT CASGLVRDGQPFMNTEAFF
- TRBJ1-2 TRBD1 TRBV30 TGTGCCTGGAGCGCCGGGACAGGGTGGTTCTCTGGCTACACCTTC CAWSAGTGWFSGYTF
- TRBJ1-1 - TRBV18 TGTGCCAGCTCGGAAGAGGGGAACACTGAAGCTTTCTTT CASSEEGNTEAFF
- TRBJ2-2 - TRBV24-1 TGTGCCACCAGTGGGACATATCCCTACACCGGGGAGCTGTTTTTT CATSGTYPYTGELFF
- TRBJ1-6 TRBD1 TRBV6-4 TGTGCCAGCAGTGAGGAACAGGGGGGGGATTCACCCCTCCACTTT CASSEEQGGDSPLHF
few TRBJ1-2 - TRBV6-5 TGTGCCAGCAGACCTACAGAACATGGCTACACCTTC CASRPTEHGYTF
- TRBJ1-2 - TRBV19 TGTGCCAGTAGTGTACCGGGACCGACAGACATTAGTCGTGGCTACACCTTC CASSVPGPTDISRGYTF
- TRBJ1-6 - TRBV6-5 TGTGCCAGCAGTTACGAGATAAATTCACCCCTCCACTTT CASSYEINSPLHF
- TRBJ2-5 - TRBV7-3 TGTGCCAGCAGCCTGAGAGGGGGGACCCAAGAGACCCAGTACTTC CASSLRGGTQETQYF
- TRBJ1-3 - TRBV6-1 TGTGCCAGCAGTGAACAGGGGTTAGGAAACACCATATATTTT CASSEQGLGNTIYF
few TRBJ2-6 TRBD1 TRBV7-3 TGTGCCAGCAGTTTTACAGGGGTTGGGGCCAACGTCCTGACTTTC CASSFTGVGANVLTF
- TRBJ1-5 - TRBV5-6 TGTGCCAGCAGCTTGAGGGGTCAGCCCCAGCATTTT CASSLRGQPQHF
- TRBJ1-4 - TRBV7-8 TGTGCCAGCAGCTTCGGGCGGGGGGAAAAACTGTTTTTT CASSFGRGEKLFF
- TRBJ1-2 TRBD1 TRBV6-1 TGTGCCAGCAGTGAGAGGACAGGGGGCCACTATGGCTACACCTTC CASSERTGGHYGYTF
once TRBJ2-3 - TRBV3-1/TRBV3-2 TGTGCCAGCAGCCAAGATGGGACCGGGAGTCTTGGGTCTGTATTCACAGATACGCAGTATTTT CASSQDGTGSLGSVFTDTQYF
- TRBJ2-3 - TRBV7-9 TGTGCCAGCAGCTTCCGGGGGCCGGGAGATACGCAGTATTTT CASSFRGPGDTQYF
- TRBJ2-1 - TRBV11-2 TGTGCCAGCAGCCCCACTACTAGTAGCTCCTACAATGAGCAGTTCTTC CASSPTTSSSYNEQFF
- TRBJ1-1 TRBD1 TRBV5-1 TGCGCCAGCAGCTTGACAGGGGCAGACACTGAAGCTTTCTTT CASSLTGADTEAFF
- TRBJ2-2 TRBD1 TRBV19 TGTGCCAGTAGTACCTCAAGGGGGCGCACCGGGGAGCTGTTTTTT CASSTSRGRTGELFF
- TRBJ1-2 TRBD1 TRBV3-1/TRBV3-2 TGTGCCAGCAGCCAAGGGGACAGAAGACCTTATGGCTACACCTTC CASSQGDRRPYGYTF
once TRBJ1-2 TRBD1 TRBV6-5 TGTGCCAGCATGACAGGGGGCGCGGACTATGGCTACACCTTC CASMTGGADYGYTF
- TRBJ2-5 - TRBV7-2 TGTGCCAGCACCCCGTGGGGGGCCCAAGAGACCCAGTACTTC CASTPWGAQETQYF
once TRBJ1-5 - TRBV7-9 TGTGCCAGCAGCCGGGGCGGCCAGGGCCCTTCGGAGCCCCAGCATTTT CASSRGGQGPSEPQHF
- TRBJ2-1 - TRBV3-1/TRBV3-2 TGTGCCAGCAGCCAAGGTCCTAGGGAGTACAATGAGCAGTTCTTC CASSQGPREYNEQFF
- TRBJ2-1 TRBD1 TRBV6-6 TGTGCCAGCAGTTACCCGACAGGGGGCAATGAGCAGTTCTTC CASSYPTGGNEQFF
- TRBJ2-2 TRBD1 TRBV24-1 TGTGCCACCAGTGACCGGGACAGGGTCTCCGGGGAGCTGTTTTTT CATSDRDRVSGELFF
- TRBJ2-1 TRBD1 TRBV24-1 TGTGCCACCAGTGATAATGGACAGGGGAACAATGAGCAGTTCTTC CATSDNGQGNNEQFF
- TRBJ2-5 - TRBV7-2 TGTGCCAGCAGCGGGCCGTGGGAGACCCAGTACTTC CASSGPWETQYF
- TRBJ1-5 - TRBV6-5 TGTGCCAGCAGTCGCCCCAATAGCAATCAGCCCCAGCATTTT CASSRPNSNQPQHF
- TRBJ1-1 - TRBV5-1 TGCGCCAGCAGTCGCGACTTGGACGTGAACACTGAAGCTTTCTTT CASSRDLDVNTEAFF
- TRBJ1-2 - TRBV6-2/TRBV6-3 TGTGCCAGCAGCTTGACGGACTATGGCTACACCTTC CASSLTDYGYTF
- TRBJ1-5 - TRBV2 TGTGCCAGCAGCCTCGGGAGTAATCAGCCCCAGCATTTT CASSLGSNQPQHF
- TRBJ2-1 TRBD1 TRBV27 TGTGCCAGCAGGCGTCCGGGACAGGTATACAATGAGCAGTTCTTC CASRRPGQVYNEQFF
- TRBJ2-1 TRBD2 TRBV19 TGTGCCAGTAGTACCACAGCGGGGGGGCCCTACAATGAGCAGTTCTTC CASSTTAGGPYNEQFF
- TRBJ2-3 - TRBV24-1 TGTGCCACCAGTGATTCTACCGTCCGCACAGATACGCAGTATTTT CATSDSTVRTDTQYF
- TRBJ1-2 - TRBV4-3 TGCGCCAGCAGCCAAGAACAGGGACTCTATGGCTACACCTTC CASSQEQGLYGYTF
- TRBJ2-1 - TRBV18 TGTGCCAGCTCACCAAACCAGGGGACCTACAATGAGCAGTTCTTC CASSPNQGTYNEQFF
- TRBJ1-1 TRBD1 TRBV3-1/TRBV3-2 TGTGCCAGCAGCCCAACAGGGGGGAACACTGAAGCTTTCTTT CASSPTGGNTEAFF
- TRBJ2-3 - TRBV7-2 TGTGCCAGCAGCTTATCGGGGCTCCCAGATACGCAGTATTTT CASSLSGLPDTQYF
- TRBJ2-5 TRBD2 TRBV7-7 TGTGCCAGCAGCTTAGGTGGGGCTAGCGGGGGGGCGCGGACCCAGTACTTC CASSLGGASGGARTQYF
- TRBJ2-1 TRBD1 TRBV11-3 TGTGCCAGCAGCTTCAACAGGGGATCGATCGGCAATGAGCAGTTCTTC CASSFNRGSIGNEQFF
- TRBJ1-1 - TRBV20-1 TGCAGTGCTAGCCCACAGGGAACAGCTTTCTTT CSASPQGTAFF
- TRBJ1-5 - TRBV4-3 TGCGCCAGCAGCGGGGGGATACGAGGGAATCAGCCCCAGCATTTT CASSGGIRGNQPQHF
- TRBJ2-2 - TRBV7-2 TGTGCCAGCAGCTCCCGGCGAGATACCGGGGAGCTGTTTTTT CASSSRRDTGELFF
- TRBJ2-1 - TRBV5-1 TGCGCCAGCAGCTTGGGGTCTTTGTACAATGAGCAGTTCTTC CASSLGSLYNEQFF
- TRBJ2-2 - TRBV30 TGTGCCTGGAGACCCACAGGGAACACCGGGGAGCTGTTTTTT CAWRPTGNTGELFF
- TRBJ1-2 - TRBV19 TGTGCCAGTAGTCGCAATGGCGGGGAGGGCTATGGCTACACCTTC CASSRNGGEGYGYTF
- TRBJ2-6 - TRBV7-9 TGTGCCAGCAGCTGGATTAGGGGACGGAACTCTGGGGCCAACGTCCTGACTTTC CASSWIRGRNSGANVLTF
- TRBJ2-1 - TRBV2 TGTGCCAGCGGCCTTCTCTCCTACAATGAGCAGTTCTTC CASGLLSYNEQFF
- TRBJ2-3 - TRBV27 TGTGCCAGCAGTTTGCCCTACGAAACAGATACGCAGTATTTT CASSLPYETDTQYF
- TRBJ1-2 - TRBV6-5 TGTGCCAGCAGTTACTCTCAGGGCGTGAGCTATGGCTACACCTTC CASSYSQGVSYGYTF